Here is one T cell receptor (beta chain) with its context. Its antigen is not identified. Sample donors were healthy Caucasian individuals that came from Russia, aged 6 to 90. RNA extraction gave at least 5.5 micrograms of total RNA per sample. The data were obtained in a study of blood T cells in healthy people across ages. Findings and limits, study-wide: Researchers said unsorted PBMCs prevented a conclusive naive versus antigen-experienced comparison.

A second PCR, run for about 7 to 12 cycles, used a sample-barcoded 5' primer plus a J-beta primer mix. Carrying 12 random nucleotides, a template-switch adaptor labeled each individual cDNA molecule. TCRdb passed the 5' RACE reads through MiXCR, listing each CDR3 protein once. This sample has fewer than 2 million distinct CDR3 sequences, with 35% to 50% found just once. The sequence came from a human donor in good health. The source material was blood.

The CDR3 DNA reads as TGTGCCACCGGACAGGGGGCGACTGAAGCTTTCTTT. It codes for CATGQGATEAFF. The rearrangement joins TRBV25-1 to TRBJ1-1; 11 bases map to TRBD1. The CDR3 contains 12 residues. The V gene end was trimmed by 10 bases and the J gene end by 5 bases; junction bases not matched to a gene: 3. Germline CDR1 and CDR2: MGHDK and SYGVNS.